This T cell receptor beta chain originates from a study of regulatory T cells in long-lasting Graves disease. About the study: Patients with persistent Graves' disease had over 5 years of antithyroid drugs and persistent TSH receptor antibodies. Study results and limitations: Persistent patients shared 2,700 or so public clonotypes among themselves. Newly diagnosed patients shared fewer, at roughly 1,000. There was favoring of TRBV28, TRBJ1-2 and TRBJ2-5 in persistent disease.

iRepertoire HTBI primers and Arm-PCR of CDR3 regions built TCR beta libraries. Each CDR3 protein gets one entry after TCRdb re-called the multiplex PCR reads with MiXCR. The sample yields 650,000 to 700,000 distinct CDR3 sequences, 30% seen once. The sample's time point: persistent/refractory GD, antithyroid drugs over 5 years with positive TRAb. Construction of the TCR library relied on RNA isolated from PBMCs. Collection of peripheral blood (approximately 9 milliliters) was done using EDTA tubes. This clonotype was observed many times. As yet, its antigen is unknown. CDR3 length: 14 amino acids. Germline assignment: CDR1 MDHEN and CDR2 SYDVKM. Between the trimmed V and J ends, which lost 5 bases and 7 bases, there was a span of 15 bases.

The receptor was isolated from a female donor with Graves disease. Here the sequenced sample was peripheral blood mononuclear cells (PBMCs), taken when the disease was refractory, from a patient treated with antithyroid drugs. The chain links TRBV28 to TRBJ1-3; D not resolved. For the CDR3, the DNA is TGTGCCAGCAGTGGAACAACCCAACGGAACACCATATATTTT. Its translation: CASSGTTQRNTIYF.